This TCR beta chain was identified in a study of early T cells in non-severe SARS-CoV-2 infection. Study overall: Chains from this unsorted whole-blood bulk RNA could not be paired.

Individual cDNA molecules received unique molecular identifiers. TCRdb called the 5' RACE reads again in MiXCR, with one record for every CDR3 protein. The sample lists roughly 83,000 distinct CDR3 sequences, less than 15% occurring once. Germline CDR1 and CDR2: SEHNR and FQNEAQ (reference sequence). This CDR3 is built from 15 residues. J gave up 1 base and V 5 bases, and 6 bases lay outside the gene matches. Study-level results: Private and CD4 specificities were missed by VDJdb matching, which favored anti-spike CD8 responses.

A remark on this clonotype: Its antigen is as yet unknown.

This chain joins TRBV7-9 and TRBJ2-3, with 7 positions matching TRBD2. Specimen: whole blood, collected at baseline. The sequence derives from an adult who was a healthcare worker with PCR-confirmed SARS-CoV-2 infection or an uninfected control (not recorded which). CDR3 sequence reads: CASSPGGAGTDTQYF. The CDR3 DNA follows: TGTGCCAGCAGCCCGGGAGGAGCAGGCACAGATACGCAGTATTTT.